This T cell receptor beta chain was recorded in a study of blood T cell repertoires in COVID-19. In the study overall: Sites in the United States, Italy and Spain provided acute and convalescent COVID-19 samples. PBMCs, B-cell-depleted T cells, or T cells were the source of the cDNA or gDNA that made up the material.

CDR3 length: 15 amino acids. Looked up from germline, CDR1 is LGHNA and CDR2 is YNFKEQ. V shed 1 base and J 5 bases; nucleotides not matched to a gene: 7. Per the study methods: The authors estimated nucleated cell counts from reference gene primer amplification. Assay: immunoSEQ multiplex PCR; the TCRdb copy retains only in-frame clones and omits some. That table supplies the V and J calls and clone size; D and trimming were determined from the DNA. This sample has about 22,000 clones, with about 89% found just once. This sequence was found in a human donor with active COVID-19. The donor label of this sample is uncertain. The rearrangement links TRBV4-2 to TRBJ1-1, with 7 bases fitting TRBD1. The sequencing sample was made of peripheral blood. The CDR3 here is CASSQGPGRGTEAFF. CDR3 in DNA: TGTGCCAGCAGCCAAGGACCAGGCAGGGGGACTGAAGCTTTCTTT.